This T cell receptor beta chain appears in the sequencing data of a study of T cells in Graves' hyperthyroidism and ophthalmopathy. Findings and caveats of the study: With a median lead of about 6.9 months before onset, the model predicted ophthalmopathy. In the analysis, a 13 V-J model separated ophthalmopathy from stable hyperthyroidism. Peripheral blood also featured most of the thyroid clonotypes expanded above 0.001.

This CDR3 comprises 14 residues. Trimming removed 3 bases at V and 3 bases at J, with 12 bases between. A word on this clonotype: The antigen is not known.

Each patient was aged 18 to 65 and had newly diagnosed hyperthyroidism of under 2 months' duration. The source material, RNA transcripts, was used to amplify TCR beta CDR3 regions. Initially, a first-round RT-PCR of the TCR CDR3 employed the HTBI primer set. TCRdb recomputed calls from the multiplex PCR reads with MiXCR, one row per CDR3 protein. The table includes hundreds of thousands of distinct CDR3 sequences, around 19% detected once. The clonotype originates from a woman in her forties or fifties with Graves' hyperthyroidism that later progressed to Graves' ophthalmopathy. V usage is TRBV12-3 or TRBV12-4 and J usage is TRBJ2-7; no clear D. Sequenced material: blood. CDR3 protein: CASSFSGPRYEQYF. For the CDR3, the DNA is TGTGCCAGCAGTTTCTCCGGACCGCGCTACGAGCAGTACTTC.